The 18 T cell receptor beta chains below come from one sample, sequenced in a study of monozygotic twins with inflammatory bowel disease. Using the 5' RACE reads, TCRdb records one entry per CDR3 protein without DNA. In total, the table holds a few hundred thousand distinct CDR3 sequences. Sequenced material: blood. The receptors stem from a human donor with ulcerative colitis or Crohn's disease, or a healthy co-twin of an affected twin (not recorded which).

J is TRBJ1-2 and V is TRBV9; the TCRdb D gene call, TRBD1, has no DNA to confirm it. The germline V gene has CDR1 SGDLS and CDR2 YYNGEE. The CDR3 runs to 15 residues. CDR3 residues: CASSVEGQANYGYTF.

The genes are TRBV14 and TRBJ2-7; no DNA is available, so the TRBD1 call from TCRdb remains unchecked. Looked up from germline, CDR1 is SGHDN and CDR2 is FVKESK. This CDR3 spans 17 amino acids. CDR3 sequence: CASSQDGGAGLTDEQYF.

This sequence joins TRBV6-5 and TRBJ2-3; TCRdb indicates TRBD2, and absent DNA this call remains unverified. Germline V gives CDR1 MNHEY, CDR2 SVGAGI. The CDR3 runs 16 residues. CDR3 sequence reads: CASSYLVAGGPDTQYF.

This chain uses TRBV5-1 with TRBJ2-7; the D gene TCRdb calls, TRBD1, cannot be checked with no DNA. Looked up from germline, CDR1 is SGHRS and CDR2 is YFSETQ. CDR3 size: 18 residues. The CDR3: CASRNHRDRGTRFGEQYF.

This rearrangement joins TRBV6-6 to TRBJ1-1. The germline V gene has CDR1 MNHNY and CDR2 SVGAGI (reference sequence). This CDR3 spans 12 amino acids. CDR3 sequence reads: CASSSRGFEAFF.

The CDR3: CASSLGGQTIYF. V usage is TRBV12-3 or TRBV12-4 and J usage is TRBJ1-3; the TCRdb D gene call, TRBD1, has no DNA to confirm it. The CDR3 sequence is 12 residues long.

The genes are TRBV19 and TRBJ2-1; no DNA is available, so the TRBD1 call from TCRdb remains unchecked. CDR1 is LNHDA, CDR2 SQIVND, per germline (reference sequence). The CDR3 spans 15 residues. CDR3 residues: CASSRGVQYYNEQFF. Filled out from reference TRBV19 and TRBJ2-1, the complete variable domain reads DGGITQSPKYLFRKEGQNVTLSCEQNLNHDAMYWYRQDPGQGLRLIYYSQIVNDFQKGDIAEGYSVSREKKESFPLTVTSAQKNPTAFYLCASSRGVQYYNEQFFGPGTRLTVL.

The rearrangement links TRBV5-1 to TRBJ2-1; the TCRdb D gene call, TRBD1, has no DNA to confirm it. Germline-derived CDR1 and CDR2 are SGHRS and YFSETQ. The CDR3 has 14 amino acids. CDR3 loop: CASSRRQGPNEQFF.

The chain carries TRBV7-2 and TRBJ1-2. This CDR3 comprises 16 residues. CDR1 SGHTA and CDR2 FQGNSA come from the germline V gene. The CDR3 loop reads CASSLEVLLGSVGYTF.

The J gene is TRBJ2-1, the V gene TRBV5-1; TCRdb's D call of TRBD1 is untestable without DNA. CDR1 SGHRS and CDR2 YFSETQ come from the germline V gene. The CDR3 consists of 16 residues. This CDR3 reads CASRQSGTGSTNEQFF.

The V call is TRBV10-3, the J call TRBJ1-2. This CDR3 has 14 amino acids. Per germline, CDR1 ENHRY and CDR2 SYGVKD. The CDR3 reads CAISELTANYGYTF.

The chain is built from TRBV4-2 and TRBJ2-4; TCRdb calls TRBD1, which cannot be checked without DNA. CDR3 length: 15 residues. Germline CDR1 LGHNA, CDR2 YNFKEQ. CDR3: CASSQVGQGKNIQYF.

Here the CDR3 reads CASTAPTGRATEAFF. The V call is TRBV19, the J call TRBJ1-1. This CDR3 has 15 residues. Germline lookup yields CDR1 LNHDA and CDR2 SQIVND (reference sequence).

V usage is TRBV6-5 and J usage is TRBJ2-5; TCRdb's D call, TRBD1, is unchecked because there is no DNA. CDR3 length: 12 amino acids. Germline values: CDR1 MNHEY, CDR2 SVGAGI. CDR3 in amino acids: CASSYRGGTQYF.

The rearrangement joins TRBV7-9 to TRBJ2-1; the D call from TCRdb, TRBD2, cannot be confirmed without DNA. The CDR3 totals 16 residues. Per the germline V gene, CDR1 is SEHNR and CDR2 is FQNEAQ (reference sequence). CDR3 residues: CASSTTSGGTYNEQFF.

The V and J genes are TRBV4-3 and TRBJ2-5; TCRdb reports TRBD2, a call that lacks DNA to check it against. CDR3 length: 17 residues. The germline CDR1 and CDR2 sequences are LGHNA and YSLEER. CDR3 amino acids: CASSQDRLAGFQETQYF.

This sequence joins TRBV20-1 and TRBJ2-3; no DNA is available, so the TRBD2 call from TCRdb remains unchecked. The germline gives CDR1 DFQATT, CDR2 SNEGSKA (reference sequence). The CDR3 totals 16 residues. This CDR3 is CSAQWAAGGPRDTQYF.

This chain joins TRBV10-1 and TRBJ2-3; TCRdb lists TRBD2, though no DNA is available to test this call. Germline CDR1 WNHNN, CDR2 SYGVQD (reference sequence). This CDR3 comprises 21 residues. CDR3 sequence: CASGVITGTLDGTRNGDTQYF.